This T cell receptor (beta chain) stems from a study of vaccination and CD4 T cells after COVID-19. Treatment reported: roughly 10-day PBMC culture with coronavirus spike peptide pools or control peptides (ViraFEST assay). CD4+ T cells that had been cultured provided DNA sequenced with the Oncomine TCR Beta short-read assay. From the PCR reads, TCRdb called clonotypes with MiXCR, one entry per CDR3 protein. This table has some 20,000 distinct CDR3 sequences, approximately 40% appearing once. Germline lookup yields CDR1 SGHTA and CDR2 FQGNSA. This CDR3 is 16 amino acids long. Trimming removed 6 bases from V and 4 bases from J; junction bases left unmatched: 10. In regard to this clonotype: Antigen: not known.

This chain uses TRBV7-2 with TRBJ2-3, with TRBD2 matching 10 bases. The source of this sequence is a human donor who had recovered from COVID-19. The sample consisted of CD4+ T cells from blood, cultured in vitro, taken after SARS-CoV-2 vaccination. CDR3 sequence: CASSYGSGRAPDTQYF. DNA of the CDR3: TGTGCCAGCAGTTACGGGAGCGGGAGGGCCCCAGATACGCAGTATTTT.